This T cell receptor beta chain derives from a study of T cell changes during pregnancy in multiple sclerosis. Germline CDR1 is SGHDT and CDR2 is YYEEEE. V shed 6 bases, J shed 0 bases, and the junction held 5 bases outside the gene matches. The CDR3 is made up of 15 amino acids. Sequenced by immunoSEQ multiplex PCR; TCRdb stores in-frame clones only, minus some. The data hold about 67,000 clones, with 90% observed a single time. The chain recombines TRBV5-6 with TRBJ2-1; the match to TRBD1 covers 8 bases. The source material was peripheral blood, sampled in the third trimester of pregnancy. This sequence originates from a female donor with multiple sclerosis, enrolled in a pregnancy study. CDR3 in DNA: TGTGCCAGCATCGACAGGGGTAACTCCTACAATGAGCAGTTCTTC. This encodes CASIDRGNSYNEQFF.